The clone carrying this TCR beta chain has a count of ten or more. The antigen is not known. Axillary draining lymph nodes of breast cancer patients supplied the node samples. The sample is drawn from a study of breast tumors, draining lymph nodes, adjacent tissues. General study findings and limits: That most tumor T cells come from lymph nodes remained unproven. Tumor TCR diversity was below lymph nodes but above nontumor tissue. The data were judged consistent with most tumor T cells coming from lymph node and expanding in tumor.

TCRdb analysed the multiplex PCR reads with MiXCR anew, one entry per CDR3 protein. Here the sample spans around 150,000 distinct CDR3 sequences, less than 35% being singletons. The sequence was collected from a female donor with breast cancer. Some clones in this sample may be carry-over from other donors' samples. Sequenced input: axillary lymph node tissue.

CDR3 in DNA: TGCAGCGTTGAAGTCGCGGGGGGGCAAGAGACCCAGTACTTC. This translates into CSVEVAGGQETQYF. The V and J genes are TRBV29-1 and TRBJ2-5; 9 bases agree with TRBD2. Germline V gives CDR1 SQVTM, CDR2 ANQGSEA. V lost 1 base, J lost 2 bases, and 2 bases stayed unmatched. CDR3 length: 14 amino acids.